The rows below give T cell receptor beta chains drawn from one sample of a study of cytomegalovirus exposure and HLA in healthy donors. TCRdb's copy holds only in-frame clones and misses some; the assay was immunoSEQ multiplex PCR. Found here are roughly 120,000 clones, more than 60% of them singletons; the top ten hold 5% to 7.5%. The specimen was PBMCs. These TCRs come from a man younger than 45 in good health and CMV-seropositive. Each CDR3 is given with its conserved first and last residue. The D gene is left open where the match is weak. Clone sizes are given selectively: once, few, many, or a class where the clone is expanded.

TRBV4-1	TRBJ1-2	TRBD1	NA	CASSLRPPGTGVDGYTF	TGCGCCAGCAGCTTGCGTCCCCCGGGGACAGGGGTGGATGGCTACACCTTC
TRBV6-5	TRBJ1-2	TRBD1	NA	CASSAQGGIEDGYTF	TGTGCCAGCAGTGCCCAGGGGGGTATTGAGGATGGCTACACCTTC
TRBV5-8	TRBJ1-5	NA	few	CASSLEGARDGNQPQHF	TGTGCCAGCAGCTTGGAAGGGGCCAGGGATGGGAATCAGCCCCAGCATTTT
TRBV28	TRBJ2-2	NA	NA	CASSPLFTEGELFF	TGTGCCAGCAGCCCCCTTTTTACGGAGGGGGAGCTGTTTTTT
TRBV4-1	TRBJ2-7	NA	NA	CASSQGLGSYEQYF	TGCGCCAGCAGCCAAGGACTGGGCTCCTACGAGCAGTACTTC
TRBV4-1	TRBJ1-3	NA	NA	CASSQGEARSGNTIYF	TGCGCCAGCAGCCAAGGTGAGGCGCGCTCTGGAAACACCATATATTTT
TRBV18	TRBJ1-1	NA	NA	CASSPGRVGTEAFF	TGTGCCAGCTCACCAGGGCGGGTAGGGACTGAAGCTTTCTTT
TRBV29-1	TRBJ1-1	NA	NA	CSVLRGGQTEAFF	TGCAGCGTCCTTCGGGGGGGTCAAACTGAAGCTTTCTTT
TRBV2	TRBJ1-5	NA	NA	CASSEDEGQPQHF	TGTGCCAGCAGTGAAGACGAGGGTCAGCCCCAGCATTTT
TRBV18	TRBJ2-7	TRBD1	NA	CASSPSNTTGRYEQYF	TGTGCCAGCTCACCAAGTAACACGACAGGGCGCTACGAGCAGTACTTC
TRBV19	TRBJ2-1	NA	NA	CASSPRGRGNEQFF	TGTGCCAGTAGCCCTCGGGGTAGGGGGAATGAGCAGTTCTTC
TRBV5-6	TRBJ1-1	NA	NA	CASSFGAQGEDTEAFF	TGTGCCAGCAGCTTCGGGGCACAGGGTGAGGACACTGAAGCTTTCTTT
TRBV19	TRBJ1-2	NA	NA	CASTPNRQPNYGYTF	TGTGCCAGCACTCCAAACAGGCAACCTAACTATGGCTACACCTTC
TRBV7-2	TRBJ2-1	NA	NA	CASSSRSGGLYNEQFF	TGTGCCAGCAGCTCACGATCCGGGGGACTCTACAATGAGCAGTTCTTC
TRBV12-5	TRBJ2-3	TRBD1	NA	CASGLVRPGGTDTQYF	TGTGCTAGTGGTTTGGTACGGCCAGGGGGTACAGATACGCAGTATTTT
TRBV5-6	TRBJ1-5	NA	NA	CASSLEGSSGVNQPQHF	TGTGCCAGCAGCTTGGAGGGGTCGTCGGGGGTCAATCAGCCCCAGCATTTT
TRBV7-8	TRBJ2-3	TRBD2	NA	CASSLTGTRALLSTDTQYF	TGTGCCAGCAGTTTGACCGGGACTAGGGCGCTCCTTAGCACAGATACGCAGTATTTT
TRBV6-5	TRBJ2-5	TRBD1	once	CASSDRDNQETQYF	TGTGCCAGCAGTGACAGGGACAACCAAGAGACCCAGTACTTC
TRBV5-1	TRBJ1-3	NA	NA	CASSATGFSGNTIYF	TGCGCCAGCAGCGCCACAGGGTTCTCTGGAAACACCATATATTTT
TRBV4-2	TRBJ2-7	TRBD2	NA	CASSQEGGRSYEQYF	TGTGCCAGCAGCCAAGAGGGGGGGAGATCCTACGAGCAGTACTTC
TRBV10-2	TRBJ1-5	TRBD1	NA	CASNGQGWGQPQHF	TGCGCCAGCAATGGACAGGGCTGGGGTCAGCCCCAGCATTTT
TRBV28	TRBJ1-4	NA	NA	CASGVTSAGNEKLFF	TGTGCCAGCGGGGTAACATCGGCAGGGAATGAAAAACTGTTTTTT
TRBV25-1	TRBJ2-2	NA	NA	CASSLPAGELFF	TGTGCCAGCAGCCTACCCGCCGGGGAGCTGTTTTTT
TRBV2	TRBJ1-1	NA	NA	CASSETRSTEAFF	TGTGCCAGCAGTGAAACCCGGAGCACTGAAGCTTTCTTT
TRBV5-1	TRBJ2-4	TRBD1	NA	CASRTGLENIQYF	TGCGCCAGCAGGACAGGGTTGGAAAACATTCAGTACTTC
TRBV5-1	TRBJ1-1	NA	NA	CASRAGGLGSEAFF	TGCGCCAGCAGGGCCGGGGGGCTTGGTAGTGAAGCTTTCTTT
TRBV19	TRBJ1-1	NA	NA	CASSILGGTTNTEAFF	TGTGCCAGTAGCATACTCGGAGGGACCACTAACACTGAAGCTTTCTTT
TRBV18	TRBJ2-2	NA	NA	CASSPPGGLNTGELFF	TGTGCCAGCTCACCACCCGGGGGGCTGAACACCGGGGAGCTGTTTTTT
TRBV27	TRBJ1-1	NA	NA	CASSSDRILSEAFF	TGTGCCAGCAGTTCAGACAGGATCTTATCCGAGGCTTTCTTT
TRBV5-1	TRBJ2-7	TRBD2	NA	CASSAGTSGYEQYF	TGCGCCAGCAGCGCAGGGACTAGCGGATACGAGCAGTACTTC
TRBV7-9	TRBJ2-3	TRBD2	NA	CASSPPGTSVDTQYF	TGTGCCAGCAGCCCCCCCGGGACTAGCGTTGATACGCAGTATTTT
TRBV9	TRBJ2-3	TRBD2	once	CASSQLAGGTDTQYF	TGTGCCAGCAGCCAACTAGCGGGGGGCACAGATACGCAGTATTTT
TRBV18	TRBJ2-5	NA	NA	CASSPPTAGTLETQYF	TGTGCCAGCTCACCACCGACCGCGGGAACATTAGAGACCCAGTACTTC
TRBV19	TRBJ1-5	TRBD1	NA	CASSQQGESQPQHF	TGTGCCAGTAGTCAACAGGGGGAATCGCAGCCCCAGCATTTT
TRBV18	TRBJ1-2	TRBD1	NA	CASSPGQEVQDGYTF	TGTGCCAGCTCACCGGGACAGGAGGTACAGGATGGCTACACCTTC